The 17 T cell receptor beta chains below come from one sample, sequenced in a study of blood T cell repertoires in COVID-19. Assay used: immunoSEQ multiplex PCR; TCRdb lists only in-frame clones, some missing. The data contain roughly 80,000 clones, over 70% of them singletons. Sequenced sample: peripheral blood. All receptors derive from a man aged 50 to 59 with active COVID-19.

CDR3 loop: CASRSWREGLGYNEQFF. CDR3 DNA: TGTGCCAGCAGGAGTTGGCGGGAGGGCCTTGGGTACAATGAGCAGTTCTTC. J is TRBJ2-1 and V is TRBV28; 9 positions match TRBD2. J lost 4 bases, V lost 6 bases, and 13 bases had no gene match. This CDR3 comprises 17 residues. Germline V gene lookup returns CDR1 MDHEN and CDR2 SYDVKM.

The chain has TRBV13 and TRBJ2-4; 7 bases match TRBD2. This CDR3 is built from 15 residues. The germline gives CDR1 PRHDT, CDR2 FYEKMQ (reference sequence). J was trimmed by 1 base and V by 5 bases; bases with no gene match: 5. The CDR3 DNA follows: TGTGCCAGCAGCACGTCCGGGGGGGCCAAAAACATTCAGTACTTC. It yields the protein CASSTSGGAKNIQYF.

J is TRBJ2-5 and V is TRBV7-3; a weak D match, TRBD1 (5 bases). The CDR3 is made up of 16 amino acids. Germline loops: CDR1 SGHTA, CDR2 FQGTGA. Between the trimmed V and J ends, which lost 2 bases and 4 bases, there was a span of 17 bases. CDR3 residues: CASSLSAGPSAETQYF. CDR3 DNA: TGTGCCAGCAGCTTATCGGCAGGGCCCTCGGCAGAGACCCAGTACTTC.

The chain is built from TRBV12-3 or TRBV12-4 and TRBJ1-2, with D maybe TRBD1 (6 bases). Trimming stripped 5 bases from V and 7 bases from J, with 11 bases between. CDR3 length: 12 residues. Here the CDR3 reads CASSPGGLGYTF. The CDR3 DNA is TGTGCCAGCAGTCCGGGGGGCCTTGGCTACACCTTC.

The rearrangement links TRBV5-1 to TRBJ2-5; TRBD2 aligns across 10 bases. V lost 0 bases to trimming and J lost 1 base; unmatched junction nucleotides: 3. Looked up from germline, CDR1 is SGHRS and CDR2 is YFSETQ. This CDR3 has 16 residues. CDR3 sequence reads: CASSLDSGGPQETQYF. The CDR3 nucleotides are TGCGCCAGCAGCTTGGATAGCGGGGGGCCCCAAGAGACCCAGTACTTC.

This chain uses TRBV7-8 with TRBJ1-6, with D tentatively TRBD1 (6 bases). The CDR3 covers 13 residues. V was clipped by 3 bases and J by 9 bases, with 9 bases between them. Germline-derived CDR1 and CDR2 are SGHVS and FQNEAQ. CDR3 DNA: TGTGCCAGCAGCTTCACAGGGTCTTCACCCCTCCACTTT. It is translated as CASSFTGSSPLHF.

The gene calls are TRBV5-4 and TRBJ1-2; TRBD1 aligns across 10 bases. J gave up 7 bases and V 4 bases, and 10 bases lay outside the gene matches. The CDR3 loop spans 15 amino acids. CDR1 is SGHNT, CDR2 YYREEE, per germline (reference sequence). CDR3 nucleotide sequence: TGTGCCAGCAGCGCACCGGGACAGGGGAGTTTTGGCTACACCTTC. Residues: CASSAPGQGSFGYTF.

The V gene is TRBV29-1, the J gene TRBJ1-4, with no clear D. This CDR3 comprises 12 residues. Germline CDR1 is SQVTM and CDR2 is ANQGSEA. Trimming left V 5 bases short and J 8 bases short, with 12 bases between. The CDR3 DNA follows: TGCAGCGTTAAGCGACGCGGGGAAAAACTGTTTTTT. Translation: CSVKRRGEKLFF.

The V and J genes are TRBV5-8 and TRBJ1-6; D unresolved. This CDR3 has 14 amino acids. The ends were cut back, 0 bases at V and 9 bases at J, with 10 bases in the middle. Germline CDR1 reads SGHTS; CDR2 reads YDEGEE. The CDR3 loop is CASSLGHRLSPLHF. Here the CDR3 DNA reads TGTGCCAGCAGCTTGGGACATCGTCTTTCACCCCTCCACTTT.

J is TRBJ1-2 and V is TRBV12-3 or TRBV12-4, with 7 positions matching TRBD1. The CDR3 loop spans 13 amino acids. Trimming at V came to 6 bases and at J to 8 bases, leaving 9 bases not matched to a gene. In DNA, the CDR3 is TGTGCCAGCAGGTCGACAGGGTTGGGCGGCTACACCTTC. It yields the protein CASRSTGLGGYTF.

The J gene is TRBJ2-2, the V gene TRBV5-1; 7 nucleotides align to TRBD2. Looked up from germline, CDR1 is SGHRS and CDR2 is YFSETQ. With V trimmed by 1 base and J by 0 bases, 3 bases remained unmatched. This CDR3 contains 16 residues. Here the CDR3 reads CASSLLGGANTGELFF. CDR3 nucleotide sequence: TGCGCCAGCAGCTTGTTGGGGGGGGCGAACACCGGGGAGCTGTTTTTT.

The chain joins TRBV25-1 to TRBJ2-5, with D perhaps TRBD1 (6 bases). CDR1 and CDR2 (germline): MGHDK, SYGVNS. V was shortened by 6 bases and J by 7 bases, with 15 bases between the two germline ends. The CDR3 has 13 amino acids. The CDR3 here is CASSPRQVGTQYF. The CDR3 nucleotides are TGTGCCAGCAGCCCCCGACAGGTTGGGACCCAGTACTTC.

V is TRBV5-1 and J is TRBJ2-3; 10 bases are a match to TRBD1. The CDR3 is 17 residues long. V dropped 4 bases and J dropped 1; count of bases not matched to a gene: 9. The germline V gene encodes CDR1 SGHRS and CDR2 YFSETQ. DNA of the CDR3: TGCGCCAGCAGCGCGGTGCCGACAGGGGGCGGCACAGATACGCAGTATTTT. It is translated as CASSAVPTGGGTDTQYF.

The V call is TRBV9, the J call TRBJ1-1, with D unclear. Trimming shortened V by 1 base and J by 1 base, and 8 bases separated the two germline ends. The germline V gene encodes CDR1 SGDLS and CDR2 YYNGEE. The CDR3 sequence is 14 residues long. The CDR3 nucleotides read TGTGCCAGCAGCGTACAAGCTAGGAACACTGAAGCTTTCTTT. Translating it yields CASSVQARNTEAFF. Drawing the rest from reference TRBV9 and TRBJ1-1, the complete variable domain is DSGVTQTPKHLITATGQRVTLRCSPRSGDLSVYWYQQSLDQGLQFLIQYYNGEERAKGNILERFSAQQFPDLHSELNLSSLELGDSALYFCASSVQARNTEAFFGQGTRLTVV.

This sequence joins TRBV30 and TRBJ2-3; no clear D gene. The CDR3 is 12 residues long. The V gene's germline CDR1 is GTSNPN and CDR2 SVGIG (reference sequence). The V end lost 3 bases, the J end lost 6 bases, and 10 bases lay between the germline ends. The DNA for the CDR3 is TGTGCCTGGAGCGTAGAGTATGATACGCAGTATTTT. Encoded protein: CAWSVEYDTQYF.

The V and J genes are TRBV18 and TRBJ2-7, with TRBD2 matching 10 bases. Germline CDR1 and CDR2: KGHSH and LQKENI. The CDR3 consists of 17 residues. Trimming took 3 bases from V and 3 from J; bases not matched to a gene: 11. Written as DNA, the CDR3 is TGTGCCAGCTCACCGCTCCAGGGGTCTAGCGGGAGCTACGAGCAGTACTTC. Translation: CASSPLQGSSGSYEQYF.

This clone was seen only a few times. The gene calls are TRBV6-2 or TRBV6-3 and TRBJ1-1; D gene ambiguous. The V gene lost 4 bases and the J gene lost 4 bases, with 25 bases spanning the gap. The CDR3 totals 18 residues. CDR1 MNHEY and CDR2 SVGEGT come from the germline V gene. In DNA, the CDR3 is TGTGCCAGCAGTTCCCTCTTGGGGAAAAAGGAGGATGTCACTGAAGCTTTCTTT. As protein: CASSSLLGKKEDVTEAFF.